These 20 T cell receptor beta chains came from one sample sequenced in a study of identifying expanded T cells in peripheral blood. Repertoires were generated with immunoSEQ multiplex PCR, while TCRdb's copy carries only in-frame clones and drops some. Of roughly 100,000 clones in the sample, 70% to 90% were seen once. Sequencing was carried out using blood. The origin of the receptors is a person between 18 and 75 years old in good health.

Details on this clone: The same CDR3 also results from other DNA sequences found in this sample. V and J are TRBV28 and TRBJ1-4, with unresolved D. The CDR3 covers 11 residues. Trimming took 2 bases from V and 5 from J, leaving 0 bases between them. CDR1 is MDHEN, CDR2 SYDVKM, per germline. In nucleotides, the CDR3 is TGTGCCAGCAGTTTAAATGAAAAACTGTTTTTT. Translating gives CASSLNEKLFF.

The chain links TRBV14 to TRBJ1-1, with D possibly matching TRBD1 (5 bases). Germline loops: CDR1 SGHDN, CDR2 FVKESK. The CDR3 extends over 12 amino acids. The germline V and J ends were trimmed by 4 bases and 11 bases, with 14 bases remaining between them. CDR3 amino acids: CASSRGRAGAFF. CDR3 nucleotide sequence: TGTGCCAGCAGCCGGGGGAGGGCCGGGGCTTTCTTT.

This clone has a handful of counts. The chain carries TRBV6-6 and TRBJ1-5, with D possibly being TRBD1 (5 bases). V shed 7 bases and J shed 3 bases, with 10 bases lying between them. Germline CDR1 MNHNY, CDR2 SVGAGI (reference sequence). This CDR3 region has 13 residues. CDR3: CASNGRVNQPQHF. Here the CDR3 DNA reads TGTGCCAGCAACGGCAGGGTCAATCAGCCCCAGCATTTT.

The chain combines TRBV18 with TRBJ1-1; a possible D gene is TRBD1 (6 bases). The CDR3 is made up of 18 amino acids. Germline V CDR1 and CDR2: KGHSH, LQKENI. V lost 3 bases and J 0 bases, leaving 20 bases between the germline ends. The CDR3 nucleotides read TGTGCCAGCTCACCTAGCGCAGGGGCCCTAACCCTGAACACTGAAGCTTTCTTT. Translation gives CASSPSAGALTLNTEAFF. Together with reference TRBV18 and TRBJ1-1, the CDR3 gives the full variable domain: NAGVMQNPRHLVRRRGQEARLRCSPMKGHSHVYWYRQLPEEGLKFMVYLQKENIIDESGMPKERFSAEFPKEGPSILRIQQVVRGDSAAYFCASSPSAGALTLNTEAFFGQGTRLTVV.

The chain couples TRBV7-9 to TRBJ2-5; TRBD1 agrees at 9 bases. Per the germline V gene, CDR1 is SEHNR and CDR2 is FQNEAQ (reference sequence). V was clipped by 5 bases and J by 5 bases; unmatched bases: 6. The CDR3 contains 14 residues. The CDR3 spells CASSPGQGVETQYF. The CDR3 bases are TGTGCCAGCAGCCCGGGACAGGGTGTCGAGACCCAGTACTTC.

This rearrangement joins TRBV15 to TRBJ1-4; 11 nucleotides align to TRBD1. The germline gives CDR1 LNHNV, CDR2 YYDKDF (reference sequence). The J segment lost 7 bases and the V segment lost 1 base, leaving 5 bases of the junction unmatched. This CDR3 comprises 16 residues. The CDR3 is CATSRGWGTGGEKLFF. The CDR3 nucleotides are TGTGCCACCAGCAGAGGGTGGGGGACAGGGGGTGAAAAACTGTTTTTT. Based on the CDR3 plus reference TRBV15 and TRBJ1-4, the full variable domain is DAMVIQNPRYQVTQFGKPVTLSCSQTLNHNVMYWYQQKSSQAPKLLFHYYDKDFNNEADTPDNFQSRRPNTSFCFLDIRSPGLGDTAMYLCATSRGWGTGGEKLFFGSGTQLSVL.

The rearrangement joins TRBV2 to TRBJ1-1; TRBD1 aligns across 9 bases. The junction had 2 bases not matched to a gene; V was cut back by 6 bases and J by 3 bases. Germline V CDR1 and CDR2: SNHLY, FYNNEI. The CDR3 consists of 13 residues. This CDR3 is CASRRTGDTEAFF. The CDR3 DNA follows: TGTGCCAGCAGGAGGACAGGGGACACTGAAGCTTTCTTT.

The chain employs TRBV7-2 and TRBJ1-1, with D unresolved. Germline loops: CDR1 SGHTA, CDR2 FQGNSA. Trimming shortened V by 1 base and J by 5 bases, and 14 bases separated the two germline ends. CDR3 size: 15 residues. The CDR3 DNA follows: TGTGCCAGCAGCTTAGGGAGGGCTCAAGGGACTGAAGCTTTCTTT. This codes for CASSLGRAQGTEAFF.

This chain uses TRBV19 with TRBJ1-6; D perhaps matches TRBD1 (5 bases). The CDR3 loop spans 14 amino acids. CDR1 is LNHDA, CDR2 SQIVND, per germline (reference sequence). V lost 6 bases, J lost 10 bases, and 16 bases lay in between. CDR3 residues: CASRVTGSSSPLHF. CDR3 DNA sequence: TGTGCCAGTAGGGTTACAGGTTCCTCCTCACCCCTCCACTTT.

This clone appeared once. The CDR3 loop is CASSVAGGRGYTF. In DNA, the CDR3 is TGTGCCAGCAGCGTAGCAGGGGGTCGGGGCTACACCTTC. V usage is TRBV9 and J usage is TRBJ1-2; TRBD1 aligns across 7 bases. The CDR3 is 13 amino acids. Germline CDR1 and CDR2: SGDLS and YYNGEE. Unmatched junction bases numbered 4, after V lost 0 bases and J lost 8 bases.

This clone was seen a few times. The V gene is TRBV10-3, the J gene TRBJ2-7; tentatively, D is TRBD1 or TRBD2 (5 bases each). With 6 bases removed from V and 0 bases from J, the gap between germline ends came to 18 bases. This CDR3 has 16 residues. CDR1 ENHRY and CDR2 SYGVKD come from the germline V gene. CDR3 region: CAIRGTNTGRSYEQYF. The CDR3 DNA sequence: TGTGCCATCAGGGGCACCAATACGGGGCGCTCCTACGAGCAGTACTTC.

A single count supports this clone. The chain recombines TRBV9 with TRBJ1-4, with TRBD1 matching over 8 bases. The CDR3 spans 16 residues. V shed 3 bases, J shed 5 bases, and the junction held 9 bases outside the gene matches. The germline V gene has CDR1 SGDLS and CDR2 YYNGEE. This chain's CDR3 is CASSAYGQGVNEKLFF. Written as DNA, the CDR3 is TGTGCCAGCAGCGCCTACGGACAGGGAGTAAATGAAAAACTGTTTTTT.

The rearrangement joins TRBV5-6 to TRBJ1-2, with D uncertain. V was pared by 3 bases and J by 0 bases, with 12 bases between. CDR1 is SGHDT and CDR2 is YYEEEE in the germline V gene. The CDR3 spans 15 residues. The CDR3 loop is CASSSNPPANYGYTF. Written as DNA, the CDR3 is TGTGCCAGCAGCTCAAACCCACCAGCTAACTATGGCTACACCTTC.

The chain combines TRBV5-4 with TRBJ2-5; D perhaps matches TRBD1 (5 bases). Germline CDR1 reads SGHNT; CDR2 reads YYREEE (reference sequence). CDR3 length equals 13 residues. Trimming pared 1 base from V and 5 bases from J, leaving 9 bases between. CDR3 region: CASSLRGPETQYF. The CDR3 bases are TGTGCCAGCAGCTTGAGGGGCCCCGAGACCCAGTACTTC.

The V gene is TRBV16, the J gene TRBJ1-2, with D unclear. The CDR3 is made up of 13 amino acids. V was clipped by 0 bases and J by 8 bases, with 10 bases between them. CDR1 is KGHSY and CDR2 is FQNENV in the germline V gene. Here the CDR3 DNA reads TGTGCCAGCAGCCAATCAGGGAAGGGAGGCTACACCTTC. Protein: CASSQSGKGGYTF.

The CDR3 DNA sequence: TGTGCCAGCCTCGGTGGGGGGAACTACAATGAGCAGTTCTTC. Translated: CASLGGGNYNEQFF. The V call is TRBV7-2, the J call TRBJ2-1, with D perhaps TRBD2 (6 bases). The ends were cut back, 8 bases at V and 3 bases at J, with 14 bases in the middle. The CDR3 spans 14 residues. Germline V gene sequence: CDR1 SGHTA, CDR2 FQGNSA.

V and J are TRBV30 and TRBJ1-4; no clear D. Trimming took 3 bases from V and 0 from J, leaving 8 bases between them. The CDR3 runs 14 residues. The germline CDR1 and CDR2 sequences are GTSNPN and SVGIG (reference sequence). The CDR3 DNA reads as TGTGCCTGGAGCGGTGACACAACTAATGAAAAACTGTTTTTT. Translated: CAWSGDTTNEKLFF.

CDR3 protein: CASSPETGGRAPEQFF. CDR3 DNA sequence: TGTGCCAGCAGCCCAGAGACAGGGGGTCGTGCACCTGAGCAGTTCTTC. The V and J genes are TRBV7-2 and TRBJ2-1; 9 bases map to TRBD1. Trimming removed 5 bases from V and 9 bases from J; junction bases left unmatched: 14. CDR3 length: 16 residues. CDR1 is SGHTA and CDR2 is FQGNSA in the germline V gene.

The chain employs TRBV20-1 and TRBJ2-3; D call uncertain. Between the trimmed V and J ends, which lost 4 bases and 6 bases, there was a span of 8 bases. The CDR3 is 11 residues long. Germline V CDR1 and CDR2: DFQATT, SNEGSKA (reference sequence). CDR3 in DNA: TGCAGTGCTATCTTAGGGGATACGCAGTATTTT. Translating gives CSAILGDTQYF.

V usage is TRBV5-1 and J usage is TRBJ2-7; D perhaps matches TRBD2 (6 bases). Germline lookup yields CDR1 SGHRS and CDR2 YFSETQ. Trimming removed 1 base at V and 5 bases at J, with 13 bases between. There are 14 residues in the CDR3. CDR3 protein: CASSLYSGEDEQYF. The CDR3 bases are TGCGCCAGCAGCTTGTACTCGGGGGAGGACGAGCAGTACTTC.